These 29 T cell receptor beta chains were all obtained from the same sample, sequenced in a study of T cell responses to AZD1222 COVID-19 vaccine. Only in-frame clones appear in the TCRdb table, and some are missing; sequencing was by immunoSEQ multiplex PCR. The table has around 250,000 clones, 93% seen once; the top ten hold 0.55%. The sample in question was peripheral blood, obtained on day 0 of AZD1222 vaccination. These receptors came from an adult in good health.

The V call is TRBV20-1, the J call TRBJ1-1; D remains ambiguous. The CDR3 covers 9 residues. V was trimmed by 2 bases and J by 8 bases, leaving 3 bases between them. Germline CDR1 is DFQATT and CDR2 is SNEGSKA (reference sequence). CDR3 coding DNA: TGCAGTGCTAGAAGAGAAGCTTTCTTT. Protein product: CSARREAFF.

V and J are TRBV9 and TRBJ2-2, with 8 bases matching TRBD2. The CDR3 spans 16 residues. V gave up 0 bases and J gave up 5 bases; unmatched junction bases: 6. The germline gives CDR1 SGDLS, CDR2 YYNGEE. The CDR3 sequence: CASSVGGGRTTGELFF. The CDR3 DNA sequence: TGTGCCAGCAGCGTAGGCGGCGGGAGGACGACCGGGGAGCTGTTTTTT.

This chain uses TRBV7-2 with TRBJ2-7; 8 nucleotides agree with TRBD1. The CDR3 contains 13 residues. Germline V gene lookup returns CDR1 SGHTA and CDR2 FQGNSA. With 4 bases clipped from V and 3 bases from J, the junction kept 2 bases outside the gene matches. The CDR3 coding sequence is TGTGCCAGCAGCTCGGACAGGGTCTACGAGCAGTACTTC. Amino acid sequence: CASSSDRVYEQYF.

The V gene is TRBV19, the J gene TRBJ2-7; 7 bases fit TRBD1. Germline assignment: CDR1 LNHDA and CDR2 SQIVND (reference sequence). The CDR3 contains 14 residues. The CDR3 DNA reads as TGTGCGACTAAAGGGGGACAGTTTCCCTACGAGCAGTACTTC. Its translation: CATKGGQFPYEQYF.

The chain carries TRBV12-3 or TRBV12-4 and TRBJ2-2; possibly TRBD1 for D (6 bases). Trimming took 3 bases from V and 6 from J, leaving 8 bases between them. CDR3 size: 13 residues. The chain's CDR3 is CASSFRQAGELFF. The CDR3, as DNA: TGTGCCAGCAGTTTCCGACAGGCCGGGGAGCTGTTTTTT.

The chain employs TRBV28 and TRBJ2-4; 9 nucleotides align to TRBD2. The CDR3 is 16 amino acids. CDR1 and CDR2 from the germline V gene are MDHEN and SYDVKM. V gave up 6 bases and J gave up 1 base; unmatched junction bases: 7. In nucleotides, the CDR3 is TGTGCCAGCAGGGGAGCGGGGGGTCGCGCCAAAAACATTCAGTACTTC. It translates to CASRGAGGRAKNIQYF. Drawing the rest from reference TRBV28 and TRBJ2-4, the complete variable domain is DVKVTQSSRYLVKRTGEKVFLECVQDMDHENMFWYRQDPGLGLRLIYFSYDVKMKEKGDIPEGYSVSREKKERFSLILESASTNQTSMYLCASRGAGGRAKNIQYFGAGTRLSVL.

CDR3 residues: CASSPLRTSGINEQFF. The CDR3 DNA reads as TGTGCCAGCAGCCCTCTGAGGACTAGCGGGATCAATGAGCAGTTCTTC. The rearrangement uses TRBV7-3 and TRBJ2-1; TRBD2 agrees at 12 bases. V dropped 5 bases and J dropped 6; count of bases not matched to a gene: 8. Germline V lookup: CDR1 SGHTA, CDR2 FQGTGA. This CDR3 is 16 amino acids long.

CDR3 sequence (DNA): TGTGCCAGCAGCTCGCTACAGGGGTCGGGCACTGAAGCTTTCTTT. Its protein product is CASSSLQGSGTEAFF. This sequence joins TRBV7-9 and TRBJ1-1; 7 bases agree with TRBD1. V was pared by 4 bases and J by 4 bases, with 9 bases of the junction left unmatched. CDR3 length equals 15 residues. Germline CDR1 is SEHNR and CDR2 is FQNEAQ (reference sequence). The variable domain in full, with the rest retrieved from reference TRBV7-9 and TRBJ1-1, is DTGVSQNPRHKITKRGQNVTFRCDPISEHNRLYWYRQTLGQGPEFLTYFQNEAQLEKSRLLSDRFSAERPKGSFSTLEIQRTEQGDSAMYLCASSSLQGSGTEAFFGQGTRLTVV.

This chain links TRBV11-2 with TRBJ2-5, with TRBD1 as a possible D gene (5 bases). V was clipped by 1 base and J by 5 bases, with 11 bases between them. The CDR3 is made up of 14 amino acids. Germline CDR1 is SGHAT and CDR2 is FQNNGV. CDR3 nucleotides: TGTGCCAGCAGCTTAGGTGGGGCCGGGGAGACCCAGTACTTC. As protein: CASSLGGAGETQYF. The complete variable domain, with remaining parts taken from reference TRBV11-2 and TRBJ2-5, reads EAGVAQSPRYKIIEKRQSVAFWCNPISGHATLYWYQQILGQGPKLLIQFQNNGVVDDSQLPKDRFSAERLKGVDSTLKIQPAKLEDSAVYLCASSLGGAGETQYFGPGTRLLVL.

CDR3 sequence (DNA): TGTGCCAGCAGTTTCGGCCTCGATTCCCGGGGTGAGCAGTTCTTC. This encodes CASSFGLDSRGEQFF. This rearrangement joins TRBV28 to TRBJ2-1; TRBD2 might be the D (5 bases). The CDR3 length is 15 residues. Germline CDR1 is MDHEN and CDR2 is SYDVKM. V was cut by 3 bases and J by 9 bases, with 18 bases left in between.

The V gene is TRBV5-1, the J gene TRBJ2-3, with 10 nucleotides matching TRBD2. The CDR3 has 14 amino acids. Germline loops: CDR1 SGHRS, CDR2 YFSETQ. The V segment lost 4 bases and the J segment 8 bases; nucleotides outside the gene matches: 7. The CDR3 reads CASSTSGAGGTQYF. For the CDR3, the DNA is TGCGCCAGCAGCACTAGCGGGGCCGGGGGTACGCAGTATTTT.

V is TRBV15 and J is TRBJ2-1, with 9 nucleotides matching TRBD2. Germline CDR1 reads LNHNV; CDR2 reads YYDKDF (reference sequence). The CDR3 loop spans 17 amino acids. The V and J ends lost 5 bases and 7 bases, in that order; junction bases with no gene match: 15. CDR3: CATSPPEGGGAENEQFF. The DNA of the CDR3 is TGTGCCACCAGCCCCCCAGAAGGCGGGGGGGCCGAAAATGAGCAGTTCTTC. The full variable domain, in which reference TRBV15 and TRBJ2-1 provide the parts outside the CDR3, is DAMVIQNPRYQVTQFGKPVTLSCSQTLNHNVMYWYQQKSSQAPKLLFHYYDKDFNNEADTPDNFQSRRPNTSFCFLDIRSPGLGDTAMYLCATSPPEGGGAENEQFFGPGTRLTVL.

This clone was recorded once. This rearrangement joins TRBV7-9 to TRBJ2-1, with TRBD2 identical over 9 bases. CDR1 is SEHNR and CDR2 is FQNEAQ in the germline V gene (reference sequence). Trimming took 4 bases from V and 5 from J; bases not matched to a gene: 3. CDR3 length: 14 residues. As DNA, the CDR3 is TGTGCCAGCAGCTGGGGACTAGCCGACAATGAGCAGTTCTTC. Translation: CASSWGLADNEQFF.

The chain links TRBV7-9 to TRBJ1-1, with D hard to call. With 5 bases removed from V and 7 bases from J, the gap between germline ends came to 14 bases. Per germline, CDR1 SEHNR and CDR2 FQNEAQ (reference sequence). There are 13 residues in the CDR3. DNA for the CDR3: TGTGCCAGCAGCCCAGACGTGGGGAGTGAAGCTTTCTTT. It encodes CASSPDVGSEAFF.

Only one count was recorded for this clone. The chain uses TRBV5-1 and TRBJ2-3; 8 bases are a match to TRBD1. The V segment lost 4 bases and the J segment 0 bases; nucleotides outside the gene matches: 4. The CDR3 spans 15 residues. CDR1 and CDR2 from the germline V gene are SGHRS and YFSETQ. The CDR3 region is CASSRTGTSTDTQYF. The CDR3 DNA reads TGCGCCAGCAGCAGGACAGGGACAAGCACAGATACGCAGTATTTT.

In this sample, this clone turned up once. CDR3 amino acids: CASSSGVVAGNTIYF. For the CDR3, the DNA is TGTGCCAGCAGTTCGGGGGTTGTAGCGGGAAACACCATATATTTT. The chain links TRBV28 to TRBJ1-3, with D maybe TRBD1 (5 bases). Germline CDR1 is MDHEN and CDR2 is SYDVKM. The CDR3 consists of 15 residues. V shed 4 bases and J shed 4 bases, with 14 bases lying between them.

V usage is TRBV21-1 and J usage is TRBJ2-1. TRBV21-1 is a pseudogene segment. This CDR3 region has 16 residues. CDR3 sequence reads: CASSRPRGRSYNEQFF. The CDR3 coding sequence is TGTGCCAGCAGCCGCCCGAGGGGTCGTTCCTACAATGAGCAGTTCTTC.

As regards this clone: Other DNA sequences in the same sample also yield this CDR3. The V gene is TRBV6-1, the J gene TRBJ1-2; D gene ambiguous. The germline CDR1 and CDR2 sequences are MNHNS and SASEGT. This CDR3 is 11 amino acids long. Trimming pared 3 bases from V and 5 bases from J, leaving 4 bases between. The CDR3 region is CASSEGYGYTF. CDR3 coding DNA: TGTGCCAGCAGTGAGGGATATGGCTACACCTTC.

In DNA form, the CDR3 reads TGTGCCAGCACCTTGGCGGGGAACTATGGCTACACCTTC. Amino acid sequence: CASTLAGNYGYTF. The chain employs TRBV28 and TRBJ1-2; no firm D call. This CDR3 has 13 amino acids. V was pared by 7 bases and J by 2 bases, with 11 bases between. Germline-derived CDR1 and CDR2 are MDHEN and SYDVKM.

The V call is TRBV2, the J call TRBJ1-5; the D gene is possibly TRBD1 (6 bases). The V and J ends lost 6 bases and 3 bases respectively, with 18 bases between them. Germline V lookup: CDR1 SNHLY, CDR2 FYNNEI. The CDR3 is 16 amino acids. The CDR3 sequence is CASRTERGLINQPQHF. CDR3 nucleotides: TGTGCCAGCAGAACCGAGCGGGGGCTGATCAATCAGCCCCAGCATTTT.

A few counts support this clone. The gene calls are TRBV5-1 and TRBJ2-7; TRBD2 agrees at 8 bases. This CDR3 comprises 15 residues. The germline V gene encodes CDR1 SGHRS and CDR2 YFSETQ. The V gene end was trimmed by 2 bases and the J gene end by 3 bases; junction bases not matched to a gene: 7. DNA for the CDR3: TGCGCCAGCAGCTTCACTGGGCGGGAGGTCTACGAGCAGTACTTC. It yields the protein CASSFTGREVYEQYF.

The rearrangement links TRBV10-1 to TRBJ1-2; D is uncertain. The V end was cut by 2 bases, the J end by 3 bases, with 7 bases between. This CDR3 has 13 residues. The germline V gene encodes CDR1 WNHNN and CDR2 SYGVQD (reference sequence). CDR3 sequence (DNA): TGCGCCAGCAGTGAGGCCACGGACTATGGCTACACCTTC. Protein: CASSEATDYGYTF.

The chain has TRBV6-5 and TRBJ1-1; possible D gene TRBD1, 5 bases. The V gene's germline CDR1 is MNHEY and CDR2 SVGAGI. Trimming stripped 4 bases from V and 4 bases from J, with 16 bases between. This CDR3 contains 15 residues. CDR3 loop: CASSSPGGVGTEAFF. DNA for the CDR3: TGTGCCAGCAGTTCCCCGGGGGGGGTCGGCACTGAAGCTTTCTTT.

The chain has TRBV18 and TRBJ1-4; the match to TRBD1 covers 7 bases. The V segment lost 10 bases and the J segment 6 bases; nucleotides outside the gene matches: 5. This CDR3 spans 12 amino acids. CDR1 is KGHSH, CDR2 LQKENI, per germline. CDR3 sequence: CATTGADEKLFF. The CDR3 DNA reads TGTGCCACAACAGGGGCGGATGAAAAACTGTTTTTT.

The chain recombines TRBV10-3 with TRBJ1-2; possibly TRBD1 for D (5 bases). This CDR3 is 13 amino acids long. In germline, CDR1 is ENHRY, CDR2 SYGVKD. The germline V and J ends were trimmed by 2 bases and 1 base, with 5 bases remaining between them. This CDR3 is CAISEDSNYGYTF. In nucleotides, the CDR3 is TGTGCCATCAGTGAGGACAGTAACTATGGCTACACCTTC.

The chain combines TRBV3-1 (or the pseudogene TRBV3-2) with TRBJ1-6, with 8 bases lining up with TRBD1. Germline CDR1 is LGHDT and CDR2 is YNNKEL (reference sequence). The CDR3 runs to 15 residues. With V trimmed by 1 base and J by 8 bases, 4 bases remained unmatched. The CDR3 DNA is TGTGCCAGCAGCCAAGGTGGACAGGGTCATTCACCCCTCCACTTT. As protein: CASSQGGQGHSPLHF.

In regard to this clone: One end of the junction varies from germline; a read error may be responsible. The rearrangement joins TRBV7-2 to TRBJ2-7; 11 bases are a match to TRBD2. CDR1 and CDR2 (germline): SGHTA, FQGNSA. CDR3 length: 15 amino acids. The CDR3 loop is CASSLAGTSGHEQYF. Written as DNA, the CDR3 is TGTGCCAGCAGCCTAGCCGGGACTAGCGGCCACGAGCAGTACTTC. Together with reference TRBV7-2 and TRBJ2-7, the CDR3 gives the full variable domain: GAGVSQSPSNKVTEKGKDVELRCDPISGHTALYWYRQSLGQGLEFLIYFQGNSAPDKSGLPSDRFSAERTGGSVSTLTIQRTQQEDSAVYLCASSLAGTSGHEQYFGPGTRLTVT.

V usage is TRBV28 and J usage is TRBJ1-2; D unclear. Germline values: CDR1 MDHEN, CDR2 SYDVKM. Between the trimmed V and J ends, which lost 0 bases and 8 bases, there was a span of 10 bases. The CDR3 loop spans 13 amino acids. The CDR3: CASSLWEKRGYTF. The CDR3 DNA is TGTGCCAGCAGTTTATGGGAAAAGAGGGGCTACACCTTC.

About this clone itself: Distinct nucleotide sequences in the sample also encode this CDR3. The rearrangement joins TRBV24-1 to TRBJ2-6; D gene unclear. The germline V gene encodes CDR1 KGHDR and CDR2 SFDVKD. Trimming cost V 5 bases and J 2 bases, with 6 bases left between them. The CDR3 runs to 14 residues. This CDR3 is CATSGGTGANVLTF. CDR3 bases: TGTGCCACCAGTGGGGGTACTGGGGCCAACGTCCTGACTTTC.